The clone carrying this T cell receptor beta chain has a handful of counts. The data stem from a study of shared clonotypes between healthy human individuals. Measured with immunoSEQ multiplex PCR; TCRdb has only the in-frame clones, and not every one. The sample lists about 1 million clones; about 70% were seen once. The CDR3 is 13 residues long. V shed 6 bases, J shed 9 bases, and the junction held 3 bases outside the gene matches. Germline V gene lookup returns CDR1 MNHEY and CDR2 SVGAGI. The chain joins TRBV6-5 to TRBJ1-6, with TRBD1 matching over 9 bases. The sequenced material came from memory CD4+ T cells sorted from blood. The subset denotes: CD45RA-negative fraction. The clonotype comes from a man younger than 35 in good health. The CDR3 sequence is CASSKQGASPLHF. The CDR3 DNA reads as TGTGCCAGCAGCAAACAGGGGGCTTCACCCCTCCACTTT.